These 23 T cell receptor beta chains came from one sample sequenced in a study of neurological immune-mediated disorders. From the 5' RACE reads, TCRdb called clonotypes with MiXCR, one entry per CDR3 protein. The sample shows around 30,000 distinct CDR3 sequences, roughly 2.7% of them seen only once. Sequencing was carried out using PBMCs. These receptors were taken from a woman aged 45-59 years with multiple sclerosis.

This clonotype was detected ten times or more. Given a much more abundant clone one base away, this may be a read error. V is TRBV7-9 and J is TRBJ2-3; D is ambiguous. The CDR3 is 11 amino acids. CDR1 is SEHNR and CDR2 is FQNEAQ in the germline V gene (reference sequence). The CDR3 region is CASRLADTQYF. CDR3 sequence (DNA): TGTGCCAGCAGATTAGCAGATACGCAGTATTTT.

This clonotype was observed at least ten times. Compared with germline, one end of the junction differs, possibly owing to a read error. The chain employs TRBV20-1 and TRBJ2-7; 12 nucleotides agree with TRBD2. From germline, CDR1 is DFQATT and CDR2 SNEGSKA (reference sequence). This CDR3 is 14 amino acids long. CDR3 residues: CSAREPGLAGSKIF. Here the CDR3 DNA reads TGCAGTGCTAGAGAACCGGGACTAGCGGGTTCCAAAATCTTC.

By share, this clonotype counts as medium-sized. This chain's CDR3 is CASSVNAASTDTQYF. CDR3 DNA: TGTGCCAGCAGCGTAAACGCCGCTAGCACAGATACGCAGTATTTT. The chain employs TRBV9 and TRBJ2-3, with D hard to call. Trimming took off 1 base at V and 0 bases at J, with 9 bases between the two ends. Germline CDR1 is SGDLS and CDR2 is YYNGEE. The CDR3 is 15 residues long.

The sample holds many counts of this clonotype. V gene TRBV20-1 combines with J gene TRBJ2-4; TRBD2 matches at 9 bases. V lost 6 bases to trimming and J lost 0 bases; unmatched junction nucleotides: 24. There are 21 residues in the CDR3. Germline V gene data show CDR1 as DFQATT and CDR2 as SNEGSKA (reference sequence). CDR3 sequence reads: CSAYLDVPGLAQPLAKNIQYF. Written as DNA, the CDR3 is TGCAGTGCCTACTTAGATGTCCCGGGACTAGCTCAACCACTAGCCAAAAACATTCAGTACTTC.

This clonotype was counted at least ten times. Given a much more abundant clone one base away, this may be a read error. The chain links TRBV20-1 to TRBJ1-2, with no clear D. Looked up from germline, CDR1 is DFQATT and CDR2 is SNEGSKA (reference sequence). V lost 6 bases to trimming and J lost 4 bases, with 12 bases between them. The CDR3 has 12 amino acids. CDR3 amino acids: CSATESVYGYTF. The CDR3 DNA reads as TGCAGTGCAACGGAAAGTGTCTATGGCTACACCTTC.

This clonotype was detected many times. An end of the junction does not agree with germline; a read error may underlie this. The rearrangement joins TRBV20-1 to TRBJ1-5; possibly TRBD1 for D (6 bases). The CDR3 length is 14 residues. Germline assignment: CDR1 DFQATT and CDR2 SNEGSKA (reference sequence). The chain's CDR3 is CSALTGASNQPQNF. CDR3 nucleotides: TGCAGTGCCCTGACAGGAGCTAGCAATCAGCCCCAGAATTTT.

In this sample, this clonotype is medium-sized (0.01 to 0.1%). This sequence joins TRBV20-1 and TRBJ2-1; 14 bases are shared with TRBD2. V dropped 4 bases and J dropped 5; count of bases not matched to a gene: 4. Germline CDR1 DFQATT, CDR2 SNEGSKA (reference sequence). CDR3 length equals 15 residues. The CDR3 reads CSATGTSGGNNEQFF. The CDR3 DNA sequence: TGCAGTGCTACAGGGACTAGCGGGGGCAACAATGAGCAGTTCTTC.

This clonotype has a count of ten or more. The final CDR3 position lacks the conserved phenylalanine or tryptophan, pointing to a likely read error. The chain joins TRBV6-5 to TRBJ2-7; TRBD1 might be the D (6 bases). Germline CDR1 MNHEY, CDR2 SVGAGI. The ends were cut back, 5 bases at V and 6 bases at J, with 23 bases in the middle. The CDR3 extends over 16 amino acids. The CDR3 DNA reads as TGTGCCAGCAGTCTAGAGGGGGTAGGACCCCATTTCGAGCAGTACAAC. Translation: CASSLEGVGPHFEQYN.

This clonotype was found many times. The junction shows a germline mismatch at one end, possibly a read error. This sequence joins TRBV27 and TRBJ1-6; D gene unclear. Germline CDR1 reads MNHEY; CDR2 reads SMNVEV (reference sequence). The CDR3 runs 13 residues. The CDR3 nucleotides read TGTGCCAGCAGTTTGTTGCAGGCATCACCCCTCAACTTT. It translates to CASSLLQASPLNF.

By sample fraction, this clonotype is medium-sized (0.01 to 0.1%). The chain is built from TRBV5-1 and TRBJ1-2, with a weak D call TRBD1 (5 bases). The germline V gene has CDR1 SGHRS and CDR2 YFSETQ. Between the trimmed V and J ends, which lost 5 bases and 4 bases, there was a span of 12 bases. The CDR3 extends over 13 amino acids. The CDR3 DNA follows: TGCGCCAGCAGTACCGGGGCCGGCTATGGCTACACCTTC. This codes for CASSTGAGYGYTF.

This clonotype was observed at least ten times. The chain links TRBV3-1 to TRBJ2-7; no firm D call. CDR1 LGHDT and CDR2 YNNKEL come from the germline V gene (reference sequence). The V and J ends lost 1 base and 3 bases respectively, with 7 bases between them. CDR3 length: 13 amino acids. The CDR3 spells CASSQGVSYEQYF. In nucleotides, the CDR3 is TGTGCCAGCAGCCAAGGAGTCAGCTACGAGCAGTACTTC.

This clonotype showed up just a few times. This chain uses TRBV18 with TRBJ1-2, with 8 bases matching TRBD1. The CDR3 spans 14 residues. The V gene end was trimmed by 2 bases and the J gene end by 6 bases; junction bases not matched to a gene: 5. Germline assignment: CDR1 KGHSH and CDR2 LQKENI. The CDR3 nucleotides read TGTGCCAGCTCACCAAGGACAGGGACAGATGGCTACACCTTC. It specifies CASSPRTGTDGYTF.

This clonotype was counted many times. The chain combines TRBV7-6 with TRBJ2-5, with D uncertain. Germline V gene data show CDR1 as SGHVS and CDR2 as FNYEAQ. Trimming stripped 1 base from V and 2 bases from J, with 8 bases between. This CDR3 region has 14 residues. The CDR3 nucleotides read TGTGCCAGCAGCTTAGTAGGGTGGCAAGAGACCCAGTACTTC. It yields the protein CASSLVGWQETQYF.

Ten or more counts support this clonotype. The CDR3 DNA reads as TGCGCCAGCAGTTCGTCTCTAGCGGGGGGGCGTTTCGACAATGAGCAGTTCTTC. Protein: CASSSSLAGGRFDNEQFF. The gene calls are TRBV5-1 and TRBJ2-1, with 12 bases matching TRBD2. The CDR3 is 18 amino acids. Per germline, CDR1 SGHRS and CDR2 YFSETQ. V trimming: 5 bases; J trimming: 5 bases; junction bases outside the gene matches: 14.

The sample holds many counts of this clonotype. The rearrangement uses TRBV5-1 and TRBJ1-3; D remains unclear. CDR3 size: 13 residues. V was cut by 0 bases and J by 4 bases, with 5 bases left in between. Germline V gives CDR1 SGHRS, CDR2 YFSETQ. The CDR3 loop is CASSLGRGNTIYF. CDR3 nucleotide sequence: TGCGCCAGCAGCTTGGGTCGAGGAAACACCATATATTTT.

This clonotype was counted many times. J is TRBJ2-1 and V is TRBV12-3 or TRBV12-4; D gene unclear. This CDR3 has 14 residues. The V and J ends lost 6 bases and 7 bases respectively, with 16 bases between them. This chain's CDR3 is CASSPSVVGNEQFF. The CDR3 region has the DNA TGTGCCAGCAGCCCTTCGGTGGTGGGGAATGAGCAGTTCTTC.

This clonotype was counted at least ten times. This CDR3 reads CSVPRDPSYEQYF. CDR3 DNA: TGCAGTGTTCCGCGGGACCCTTCCTACGAGCAGTACTTC. The genes are TRBV20-1 and TRBJ2-7; D may be TRBD2 (6 bases). The germline V gene encodes CDR1 DFQATT and CDR2 SNEGSKA (reference sequence). V lost 7 bases and J lost 1, with 14 bases in between. The CDR3 spans 13 residues.

This clonotype appeared many times. The rearrangement joins TRBV5-6 to TRBJ2-7; no firm D call. Trimming pared 5 bases from V and 1 base from J, leaving 7 bases between. This CDR3 is built from 12 residues. CDR1 and CDR2 from the germline V gene are SGHDT and YYEEEE. The CDR3 loop is CASRQASYEQYF. CDR3 in DNA: TGTGCCAGCAGACAAGCGTCCTACGAGCAGTACTTC.

This clonotype was seen ten or more times. For the CDR3, the DNA is TGTGCCAGCAGCTTAGCGGCTAGCGGGGGACCCTACGAGCAGTACTTC. Translated: CASSLAASGGPYEQYF. The J gene is TRBJ2-7, the V gene TRBV7-8; 10 bases map to TRBD2. Germline CDR1 is SGHVS and CDR2 is FQNEAQ. V shed 0 bases, J shed 2 bases, and the junction held 4 bases outside the gene matches. The length of the CDR3 is 16 residues.

This clonotype was picked up a small number of times. Since the CDR3 does not end with the conserved phenylalanine or tryptophan, this likely comes from a read error. This chain joins TRBV5-1 and TRBJ2-7; perhaps D is TRBD1 or TRBD2 (5 bases each). The germline gives CDR1 SGHRS, CDR2 YFSETQ. V gave up 0 bases and J gave up 2 bases, with 12 bases separating them. The CDR3 covers 15 residues. The CDR3 DNA sequence: TGCGCCAGCAGCTTGGGACAGACTATAACCTACGAGCAGTACATC. Protein sequence: CASSLGQTITYEQYI.

This clonotype came up many times. This chain uses TRBV4-2 with TRBJ1-2, with 9 bases identical to TRBD1. V lost 0 bases to trimming and J lost 8 bases; unmatched junction nucleotides: 13. This CDR3 contains 17 residues. Germline values: CDR1 LGHNA, CDR2 YNFKEQ. CDR3 residues: CASSQEHRQGVGWGYTF. CDR3 nucleotide sequence: TGTGCCAGCAGCCAAGAACATCGACAGGGGGTGGGGTGGGGCTACACCTTC.

This clonotype was picked up many times. V usage is TRBV20-1 and J usage is TRBJ1-1; TRBD1 might be the D (5 bases). Per germline, CDR1 DFQATT and CDR2 SNEGSKA (reference sequence). Trimming took 0 bases from V and 0 from J, leaving 20 bases between them. The CDR3 sequence is 18 residues long. For the CDR3, the DNA is TGCAGTGCTAGAGAGGCGGCATCTCCTAGGGGCATGAACACTGAAGCTTTCTTT. It codes for CSAREAASPRGMNTEAFF.

The CDR3 DNA is TGTGCCAGCAGCCGACAGAGTGGTCACACTGAAGCTTTCTTT. Amino acids: CASSRQSGHTEAFF. The gene calls are TRBV3-1 and TRBJ1-1, with a possible D match to TRBD1 (5 bases). The CDR3 extends over 14 amino acids. Trimming removed 4 bases from V and 3 bases from J, with 12 bases in between. The germline V gene encodes CDR1 LGHDT and CDR2 YNNKEL (reference sequence). Looking up the rest from reference TRBV3-1 and TRBJ1-1 gives the full variable domain: DTAVSQTPKYLVTQMGNDKSIKCEQNLGHDTMYWYKQDSKKFLKIMFSYNNKELIINETVPNRFSPKSPDKAHLNLHINSLELGDSAVYFCASSRQSGHTEAFFGQGTRLTVV.